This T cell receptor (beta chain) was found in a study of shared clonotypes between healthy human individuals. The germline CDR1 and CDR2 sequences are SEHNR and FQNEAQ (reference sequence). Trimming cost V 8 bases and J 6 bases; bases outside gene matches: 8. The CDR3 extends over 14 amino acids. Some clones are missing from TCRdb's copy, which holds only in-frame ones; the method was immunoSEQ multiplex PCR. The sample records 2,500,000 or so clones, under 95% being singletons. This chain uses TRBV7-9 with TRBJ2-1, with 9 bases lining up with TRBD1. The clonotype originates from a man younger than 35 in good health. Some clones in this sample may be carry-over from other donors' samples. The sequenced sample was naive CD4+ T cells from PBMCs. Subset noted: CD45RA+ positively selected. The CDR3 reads CASVRTGEPNEQFF. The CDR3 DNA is TGTGCCAGCGTCCGGACAGGGGAGCCCAATGAGCAGTTCTTC.